The sequence of this TCR beta chain was determined in a study of blood T cell repertoires in COVID-19. The protocol was immunoSEQ multiplex PCR, while the TCRdb copy is restricted to in-frame clones and leaves out a portion. The sample has 300,000 to 450,000 clones, around 92% seen once. This CDR3 region has 15 residues. The V gene's germline CDR1 is LGHNA and CDR2 YSLEER. The ends lost 0 bases at V and 5 bases at J; junction bases unmatched: 3. This rearrangement joins TRBV4-3 to TRBJ2-5; TRBD2 agrees at 10 bases. The sequencing input was peripheral blood. This sequence originates from a woman younger than 45 with COVID-19, enrolled during active disease. The CDR3 DNA sequence: TGCGCCAGCAGCCAAGAAGCGGGGGGGCTGGAGACCCAGTACTTC. It is translated as CASSQEAGGLETQYF.